Sequencing of this T cell receptor (beta chain) was carried out in a study of blood T cells in healthy people across ages. This clonotype came up a few times. Its antigen remains unidentified. It was with a sample-barcoded 5' primer and a J-beta primer mix that a second PCR of roughly 7 to 12 cycles was run. TCRdb reprocessed the 5' RACE reads with MiXCR, giving one entry per CDR3 protein. Of over a million distinct CDR3 sequences in the sample, around 27% were seen once. V lost 8 bases and J lost 2; bases outside the gene matches: 9. This CDR3 has 14 residues. Germline V gene data show CDR1 as MDHEN and CDR2 as SYDVKM. Findings of the study overall: There was a strong correlation between TCR beta diversity and naive T cell percentage. Researchers deemed the diversity estimates from one million T cells underestimates.

The data also belong to a second study, concerning T cells of mothers and their children. That investigation notes: Overlap in related mother-child pairs always slightly exceeded unrelated pairs, never significantly.

The rearrangement links TRBV28 to TRBJ2-7; 7 bases match TRBD2. The sample consisted of blood. This receptor was identified in a girl aged 2-15 years in good health. CDR3 bases: TGTGCCAGCTCCCCGGCGGGGGAACCCTACGAGCAGTACTTC. Translating it yields CASSPAGEPYEQYF.